Sequencing of this T cell receptor (beta chain) was carried out in a study of T cell responses to AZD1222 COVID-19 vaccine. TCRdb's copy holds only in-frame clones and misses some; the assay was immunoSEQ multiplex PCR. The sample records some 130,000 clones, 80% to 95% being singletons. Overall study findings and caveats: Variant regions that are unmutated are reportedly the target of nearly half of spike-specific TCRs. Just six AZD1222 recipients tested seropositive at baseline.

A remark on this clone: As yet, its antigen is unknown.

Researchers grouped second doses given at about 4 or about 12 weeks into one pool. The CDR3 has 15 residues. Looked up from germline, CDR1 is SEHNR and CDR2 is FQNEAQ (reference sequence). V was cut by 5 bases and J by 7 bases, with 15 bases left in between. V gene TRBV7-9 combines with J gene TRBJ1-6; the D is unclear. Sequences were derived from peripheral blood, sampled 28 days after the second AZD1222 dose. This TCR derives from an adult who received the AZD1222 COVID-19 vaccine. The chain's CDR3 is CASSTPPGPNSPLHF. The CDR3 DNA reads as TGTGCCAGCAGCACGCCGCCCGGACCCAATTCACCCCTCCACTTT.